The 12 T cell receptor beta chains below were found in one sample sequenced in a study of cytomegalovirus exposure and HLA in healthy donors. Both 60 Vbeta primers and 13 Jbeta primers went into the PCR. Assay used: immunoSEQ multiplex PCR; TCRdb lists only in-frame clones, some missing. The sample yields 150,000 or so clones, approximately 82% seen once. The sequenced sample was PBMCs. Source of these receptors: a man younger than 40 in good health and CMV-seropositive.

The V gene is TRBV2, the J gene TRBJ1-4; no clear D. CDR3 length: 13 residues. CDR1 is SNHLY, CDR2 FYNNEI, per germline. V was clipped by 6 bases and J by 0 bases, with 5 bases between them. DNA of the CDR3: TGTGCCAGCAGCCTTGCAACTAATGAAAAACTGTTTTTT. Translated, it gives CASSLATNEKLFF.

The CDR3 bases are TGTGCCAGCTCAGCCCTTCGGGGGATGGCAGAGACCCAGTACTTC. Translating it yields CASSALRGMAETQYF. The rearrangement links TRBV18 to TRBJ2-5; D might be TRBD2 (6 bases). Looked up from germline, CDR1 is KGHSH and CDR2 is LQKENI. This CDR3 contains 15 residues. The germline V and J ends were trimmed by 5 bases and 4 bases, with 17 bases remaining between them.

The chain has TRBV29-1 and TRBJ2-3; D perhaps matches TRBD2 (6 bases). Trimming cost V 4 bases and J 1 base, with 15 bases left between them. Germline loops: CDR1 SQVTM, CDR2 ANQGSEA. The CDR3 sequence is 15 residues long. The CDR3 DNA follows: TGCAGCGTTGTGGGAGGAGGGGTAGGCACAGATACGCAGTATTTT. This translates into CSVVGGGVGTDTQYF.

V usage is TRBV7-9 and J usage is TRBJ1-1; D may be TRBD1 (5 bases). Germline assignment: CDR1 SEHNR and CDR2 FQNEAQ (reference sequence). The V end was cut by 6 bases, the J end by 0 bases, with 8 bases between. CDR3 length equals 13 residues. CDR3 sequence: CASRTAMNTEAFF. The CDR3, as DNA: TGTGCCAGCAGGACAGCTATGAACACTGAAGCTTTCTTT.

Details on this clone: The same CDR3 also results from other DNA sequences found in this sample. The chain has TRBV28 and TRBJ1-2; D perhaps matches TRBD1 (6 bases). The CDR3 is 14 residues long. The germline CDR1 and CDR2 sequences are MDHEN and SYDVKM. The ends were cut back, 3 bases at V and 0 bases at J, with 8 bases in the middle. The CDR3: CASSLHRANYGYTF. CDR3 sequence (DNA): TGTGCCAGCAGTTTGCACAGGGCTAACTATGGCTACACCTTC.

The rearrangement links TRBV2 to TRBJ2-2; 7 nucleotides align to TRBD2. The CDR3 loop spans 15 amino acids. The V gene's germline CDR1 is SNHLY and CDR2 FYNNEI. Trimming took 2 bases from V and 6 from J; bases not matched to a gene: 6. CDR3 residues: CASSEMGGRAGELFF. In DNA, the CDR3 is TGTGCCAGCAGTGAAATGGGGGGGAGGGCCGGGGAGCTGTTTTTT.

The rearrangement links TRBV28 to TRBJ2-1; 9 nucleotides match TRBD2. V lost 8 bases to trimming and J lost 3 bases; unmatched junction nucleotides: 17. Germline V gives CDR1 MDHEN, CDR2 SYDVKM. The length of the CDR3 is 18 residues. In DNA form, the CDR3 reads TGTGCCAGCGTAAGTTCCGATAGCGGGAGTGGGTTCTACAATGAGCAGTTCTTC. This codes for CASVSSDSGSGFYNEQFF.

The gene calls are TRBV30 and TRBJ2-3; D might be TRBD2 (6 bases). The CDR3 is 15 residues long. Trimming took 2 bases from V and 8 from J, leaving 20 bases between them. The germline CDR1 and CDR2 sequences are GTSNPN and SVGIG (reference sequence). The CDR3: CAWSNRDSIPGTQYF. DNA for the CDR3: TGTGCCTGGAGTAACCGGGACTCTATTCCGGGTACGCAGTATTTT.

V gene TRBV6-1 combines with J gene TRBJ1-1; 8 bases line up with TRBD1. The V segment lost 2 bases and the J segment 0 bases; nucleotides outside the gene matches: 8. The CDR3 has 17 residues. Germline CDR1 is MNHNS and CDR2 is SASEGT. The DNA of the CDR3 is TGTGCCAGCAGTGAACCGAGGGACAGGCCGATGAACACTGAAGCTTTCTTT. Its translation is CASSEPRDRPMNTEAFF.

This clone was picked up a small number of times. The rearrangement uses TRBV5-6 and TRBJ2-7, with 8 nucleotides matching TRBD1. Germline V CDR1 and CDR2: SGHDT, YYEEEE. The CDR3 spans 14 residues. The ends lost 5 bases at V and 6 bases at J; junction bases unmatched: 10. The CDR3 nucleotides are TGTGCCAGCAGTTGGAGACAGGGGTGGGTCGAGCAGTACTTC. This gives the protein CASSWRQGWVEQYF.

This chain joins TRBV7-9 and TRBJ2-7, with 8 bases that match TRBD2. With V trimmed by 1 base and J by 0 bases, 8 bases remained unmatched. CDR3 length: 17 amino acids. CDR1 is SEHNR and CDR2 is FQNEAQ in the germline V gene (reference sequence). The chain's CDR3 is CASSLEGSGEASYEQYF. CDR3 nucleotides: TGTGCCAGCAGCTTAGAGGGTAGCGGGGAGGCCTCCTACGAGCAGTACTTC.

This clone was detected once. The chain couples TRBV11-2 to TRBJ1-2; 8 bases match TRBD1. CDR1 is SGHAT, CDR2 FQNNGV, per germline. Trimming took 6 bases from V and 6 from J; bases not matched to a gene: 9. The CDR3 extends over 14 amino acids. This CDR3 is CASRIGQGVNGYTF. The CDR3 DNA sequence: TGTGCCAGCAGAATCGGACAGGGCGTCAATGGCTACACCTTC.